One sample yielded the 15 T cell receptor beta chains listed below, sequenced in a study of blood T cell repertoires in COVID-19. Generated by immunoSEQ multiplex PCR, the TCRdb table keeps only in-frame clones and is missing some. The sample lists approximately 160,000 clones; about 80% were seen once. The specimen sequenced was peripheral blood. The receptors were gathered from a man between 60 and 75 years old with acute or convalescent COVID-19.

The V call is TRBV10-3, the J call TRBJ1-5; unclear D gene. V dropped 2 bases and J dropped 4 bases, with 3 bases sitting between them. The CDR3 runs 12 residues. CDR1 and CDR2 from the germline V gene are ENHRY and SYGVKD. The chain's CDR3 is CAISEPNQPQHF. Here the CDR3 DNA reads TGTGCCATCAGTGAGCCAAATCAGCCCCAGCATTTT.

This clone was counted many times. The genes are TRBV11-2 and TRBJ1-1; D uncertain. Germline V gene lookup returns CDR1 SGHAT and CDR2 FQNNGV. This CDR3 is built from 13 residues. The V end lost 3 bases, the J end lost 7 bases, and 12 bases lay between the germline ends. This chain's CDR3 is CASSFWALGEAFF. The CDR3, as DNA: TGTGCCAGCAGCTTCTGGGCCCTGGGTGAAGCTTTCTTT.

J is TRBJ2-7 and V is TRBV9, with TRBD1 matching over 10 bases. CDR3 length equals 16 residues. Germline CDR1 and CDR2: SGDLS and YYNGEE. The V gene end was trimmed by 3 bases and the J gene end by 0 bases; junction bases not matched to a gene: 6. CDR3 DNA: TGTGCCAGCAGCGGACGACAGGGGGCACCCTCCTACGAGCAGTACTTC. As protein: CASSGRQGAPSYEQYF.

This clone was detected a few times. The chain has TRBV6-6 and TRBJ2-7, with 8 bases aligning to TRBD1. Trimming cost V 5 bases and J 12 bases; bases outside gene matches: 6. The CDR3 covers 11 residues. Germline loops: CDR1 MNHNY, CDR2 SVGAGI (reference sequence). The CDR3 DNA reads TGTGCCAGCAGTCGGACAGGGAGAGCGTACTTC. Encoded protein: CASSRTGRAYF.

The J gene is TRBJ2-5, the V gene TRBV27, with D possibly matching TRBD1 (7 bases). V dropped 5 bases and J dropped 6 bases, with 19 bases sitting between them. CDR1 MNHEY and CDR2 SMNVEV come from the germline V gene (reference sequence). The CDR3 consists of 15 residues. The chain's CDR3 is CASSTRDSFIQTQYF. The CDR3 DNA sequence: TGTGCCAGCAGTACGCGGGACAGCTTTATTCAGACCCAGTACTTC.

V and J are TRBV7-3 and TRBJ2-3; 7 nucleotides line up with TRBD2. Germline CDR1 and CDR2: SGHTA and FQGTGA. Losses at the gene ends were 5 bases for V and 1 base for J; bases not matched to a gene: 9. This CDR3 comprises 16 residues. The CDR3 DNA is TGTGCCAGCAGCCCCCGGAGCGGGGTCGGCACAGATACGCAGTATTTT. Translated, it gives CASSPRSGVGTDTQYF.

CDR3 protein: CASSERSWGSNQPQHF. The CDR3 DNA reads as TGTGCCAGCAGTGAAAGGTCTTGGGGCAGCAATCAGCCCCAGCATTTT. The V and J genes are TRBV6-1 and TRBJ1-5; TRBD1 might be the D (5 bases). V lost 2 bases and J lost 1, with 12 bases in between. The germline CDR1 and CDR2 sequences are MNHNS and SASEGT. This CDR3 spans 16 amino acids.

This rearrangement joins TRBV2 to TRBJ2-1; the D is unclear. V was cut by 4 bases and J by 6 bases, with 4 bases left in between. Germline CDR1 and CDR2: SNHLY and FYNNEI. The CDR3 has 11 residues. CDR3 nucleotide sequence: TGTGCCAGCAGTGGGCTCAATGAGCAGTTCTTC. Its translation: CASSGLNEQFF.

The chain has TRBV11-3 and TRBJ1-1; tentative D call: TRBD1 (5 bases). The V end was cut by 4 bases, the J end by 1 base, with 7 bases between. The germline CDR1 and CDR2 sequences are SGHNT and YENEEA. The CDR3 extends over 13 amino acids. The chain's CDR3 is CASSSGGNTEAFF. In nucleotides, the CDR3 is TGTGCCAGCAGCTCCGGGGGGAACACTGAAGCTTTCTTT.

The chain uses TRBV5-5 and TRBJ1-4; no clear D gene. The CDR3 spans 14 residues. The germline V gene has CDR1 SGHKS and CDR2 YYEKEE (reference sequence). V was trimmed by 2 bases and J by 7 bases, leaving 12 bases between them. CDR3 sequence reads: CASSLAPRGEKLFF. The DNA for the CDR3 is TGTGCCAGCAGCTTAGCCCCCCGGGGTGAAAAACTGTTTTTT. The variable domain in full, completed from reference TRBV5-5 and TRBJ1-4, reads DAGVTQSPTHLIKTRGQQVTLRCSPISGHKSVSWYQQVLGQGPQFIFQYYEKEERGRGNFPDRFSARQFPNYSSELNVNALLLGDSALYLCASSLAPRGEKLFFGSGTQLSVL.

This clone came up a few times. This sequence joins TRBV2 and TRBJ1-2, with D possibly TRBD1 on 6 matching bases. The CDR3 extends over 13 amino acids. Trimming took 6 bases from V and 2 from J, leaving 10 bases between them. In germline, CDR1 is SNHLY, CDR2 FYNNEI. The chain's CDR3 is CASSSGVNYGYTF. CDR3 nucleotides: TGTGCCAGCAGCTCAGGGGTGAACTATGGCTACACCTTC.

In nucleotides, the CDR3 is TGTGCCAGCACCACTAACACCGGGGAGCTGTTTTTT. Protein: CASTTNTGELFF. This chain joins TRBV12-3 or TRBV12-4 and TRBJ2-2; D is ambiguous. V lost 7 bases and J 2 bases, leaving 5 bases between the germline ends. This CDR3 is 12 amino acids long.

V and J are TRBV10-2 and TRBJ2-3; a possible D gene is TRBD1 (6 bases). This CDR3 has 15 amino acids. The V gene's germline CDR1 is WSHSY and CDR2 SAAADI. V shed 2 bases and J shed 4 bases, with 13 bases lying between them. CDR3 sequence: CASSEAGAGADTQYF. CDR3 nucleotide sequence: TGCGCCAGCAGTGAGGCAGGGGCGGGTGCAGATACGCAGTATTTT.

V and J are TRBV3-1 (or the pseudogene TRBV3-2) and TRBJ1-1, with D possibly being TRBD1 (6 bases). The V gene's germline CDR1 is LGHDT and CDR2 YNNKEL (reference sequence). Trimming shortened V by 4 bases and J by 4 bases, and 16 bases separated the two germline ends. The CDR3 totals 15 residues. The CDR3 DNA sequence: TGTGCCAGCAGCCGGGGGCAGTACGGTGGCACTGAAGCTTTCTTT. This gives the protein CASSRGQYGGTEAFF.

V and J are TRBV7-9 and TRBJ2-7; D possibly corresponds to TRBD1 (6 bases). With 5 bases removed from V and 4 bases from J, the gap between germline ends came to 21 bases. Germline lookup yields CDR1 SEHNR and CDR2 FQNEAQ (reference sequence). CDR3 size: 16 residues. The CDR3 is CASSTQSLRGSYEQYF. CDR3 nucleotide sequence: TGTGCCAGCAGCACACAGTCCCTTAGGGGGTCTTACGAGCAGTACTTC. The full variable domain, in which reference TRBV7-9 and TRBJ2-7 provide the parts outside the CDR3, is DTGVSQNPRHKITKRGQNVTFRCDPISEHNRLYWYRQTLGQGPEFLTYFQNEAQLEKSRLLSDRFSAERPKGSFSTLEIQRTEQGDSAMYLCASSTQSLRGSYEQYFGPGTRLTVT.